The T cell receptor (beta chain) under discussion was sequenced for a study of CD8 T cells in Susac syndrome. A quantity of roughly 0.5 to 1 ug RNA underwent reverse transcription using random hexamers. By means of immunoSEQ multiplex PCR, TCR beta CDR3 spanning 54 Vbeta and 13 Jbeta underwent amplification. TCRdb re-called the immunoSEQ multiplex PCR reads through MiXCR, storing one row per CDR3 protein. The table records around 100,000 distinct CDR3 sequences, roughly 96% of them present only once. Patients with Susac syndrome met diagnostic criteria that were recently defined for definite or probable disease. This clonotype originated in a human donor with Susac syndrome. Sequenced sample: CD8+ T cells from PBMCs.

CDR3 in amino acids: CASSYSGRSTDTQYF. In nucleotides, the CDR3 is TGTGCCAGCAGCTACAGCGGGAGATCCACAGATACGCAGTATTTT. This rearrangement joins TRBV7-9 to TRBJ2-3; the match to TRBD2 covers 8 bases. Losses at the gene ends were 4 bases for V and 2 bases for J; bases not matched to a gene: 5. The germline V gene encodes CDR1 SEHNR and CDR2 FQNEAQ (reference sequence). CDR3 size: 15 residues.